The sequence of this T cell receptor (beta chain) was determined in a study of T cells in Graves' hyperthyroidism and ophthalmopathy. With respect to this clonotype: Its specificity is unknown.

Study-wide findings and caveats: A median about 6.5 months before onset, the model predicted ophthalmopathy. Within blood appeared most thyroid clonotypes that had expanded above 0.001.

V was shortened by 2 bases and J by 1 base, with 11 bases between the two germline ends. The CDR3 length is 15 residues. Germline CDR1 reads MNHEY; CDR2 reads SMNVEV (reference sequence). The investigators amplified TCR beta CDR3 regions from RNA transcripts. The HTBI primer set drove a first-round RT-PCR of the TCR CDR3. A single record per CDR3 protein comes from TCRdb applying MiXCR to the multiplex PCR reads. The data contain about 520,000 distinct CDR3 sequences, roughly 20% of them singletons. Hyperthyroidism was newly diagnosed in patients aged 18 to 65 (duration under 2 months). Diagnostic assessment was based on clinical symptoms, serum thyroxine and TRAb, thyroid ultrasound and orbital computed tomography.

The V call is TRBV27, the J call TRBJ1-1; no reliable D call. The sample taken for sequencing was blood. This TCR was sampled from a man aged 18-30 years with Graves' hyperthyroidism. CDR3 sequence (DNA): TGTGCCAGCAGTTTAGACCCGTGGCGGAACACTGAAGCTTTCTTT. It encodes CASSLDPWRNTEAFF.